These 16 T cell receptor beta chains were sequenced from one sample in a study of CD8 T cells in ankylosing spondylitis. General study points: A motif in TCR beta, a set of roughly eight highly homologous variants, appeared characteristic of ankylosing spondylitis blood.

TCRdb used MiXCR to reprocess the 5' RACE reads, holding one entry per CDR3 protein. The sample consists of about 840,000 distinct CDR3 sequences, about an eighth of them appearing once. What these receptors recognize is not known. Sequenced: blood, either unsorted or a sorted T cell fraction (not recorded which). Receptor source: a male donor with ankylosing spondylitis.

This clonotype was seen at least ten times. The V and J genes are TRBV6-2 or TRBV6-3 and TRBJ2-1, with TRBD1 as a possible D gene (5 bases). The CDR3 loop spans 14 amino acids. Germline CDR1 MNHEY, CDR2 SVGEGT. V lost 4 bases and J lost 9, with 16 bases in between. CDR3 nucleotide sequence: TGTGCCAGCAGTTCCCTTCTACAGGCGGCTGAGCAGTTCTTC. Translated, it gives CASSSLLQAAEQFF.

This clonotype showed up just a few times. The chain has TRBV10-3 and TRBJ1-1; tentative D call: TRBD1 (6 bases). The CDR3 is made up of 14 amino acids. Trimming took 6 bases from V and 3 from J, leaving 14 bases between them. Germline V CDR1 and CDR2: ENHRY, SYGVKD. Written as DNA, the CDR3 is TGTGCCATCAGGCTAGGACAGAGTTACACTGAAGCTTTCTTT. It specifies CAIRLGQSYTEAFF.

The chain employs TRBV27 and TRBJ2-3; 9 positions agree with TRBD2. Germline assignment: CDR1 MNHEY and CDR2 SMNVEV (reference sequence). V trimming: 5 bases; J trimming: 1 base; junction bases outside the gene matches: 10. The CDR3 has 17 amino acids. This chain's CDR3 is CASSTHERGEGTDTQYF. The DNA of the CDR3 is TGTGCCAGCAGTACCCACGAGCGGGGGGAGGGCACAGATACGCAGTATTTT.

This clonotype showed up many times. The CDR3 here is CASSHTSGSFDEQFF. In DNA, the CDR3 is TGCGCCAGCAGCCACACTAGCGGGAGTTTCGATGAGCAGTTCTTC. The chain links TRBV5-1 to TRBJ2-1; TRBD2 matches at 11 bases. Germline CDR1 reads SGHRS; CDR2 reads YFSETQ. This CDR3 is built from 15 residues. The V gene end was trimmed by 4 bases and the J gene end by 8 bases; junction bases not matched to a gene: 8. Full variable domain (missing parts from reference TRBV5-1 and TRBJ2-1): KAGVTQTPRYLIKTRGQQVTLSCSPISGHRSVSWYQQTPGQGLQFLFEYFSETQRNKGNFPGRFSGRQFSNSRSEMNVSTLELGDSALYLCASSHTSGSFDEQFFGPGTRLTVL.

V and J are TRBV20-1 and TRBJ1-1, with D maybe TRBD1 (6 bases). The CDR3 spans 9 residues. Per germline, CDR1 DFQATT and CDR2 SNEGSKA (reference sequence). The CDR3 coding sequence is TGCGGGGGGCGTGGAGAAGCTTTCTTT. Protein product: CGGRGEAFF.

This clonotype was seen only a few times. The rearrangement links TRBV5-1 to TRBJ2-7; 15 bases are shared with TRBD2. V was clipped by 4 bases and J by 2 bases; unmatched bases: 13. This CDR3 region has 19 residues. Germline V gene data show CDR1 as SGHRS and CDR2 as YFSETQ. The CDR3 loop is CASSTRTSGGDGTTYEQYF. CDR3 sequence (DNA): TGCGCCAGCAGCACCAGGACTAGCGGGGGGGATGGAACTACCTACGAGCAGTACTTC.

The chain has TRBV5-1 and TRBJ1-1; D remains unclear. The CDR3 spans 15 residues. The ends were cut back, 0 bases at V and 1 base at J, with 10 bases in the middle. Germline values: CDR1 SGHRS, CDR2 YFSETQ. CDR3 sequence reads: CASSLESSQNTEAFF. Written as DNA, the CDR3 is TGCGCCAGCAGCTTGGAATCTTCTCAGAACACTGAAGCTTTCTTT.

The chain joins TRBV20-1 to TRBJ1-2; tentative D call: TRBD1 (5 bases). Looked up from germline, CDR1 is DFQATT and CDR2 is SNEGSKA (reference sequence). Trimming removed 3 bases from V and 4 bases from J, with 9 bases in between. The CDR3 spans 12 residues. DNA for the CDR3: TGCAGTGCTAGTAGGGGTAGCTATGGCTACACCTTC. Protein sequence: CSASRGSYGYTF.

This clonotype was observed a few times. The CDR3 region is CASSVPNSPLHF. The CDR3 DNA sequence: TGTGCCAGCAGCGTGCCAAATTCACCCCTCCACTTT. The chain employs TRBV7-9 and TRBJ1-6, with unresolved D. The CDR3 extends over 12 amino acids. Trimming cost V 5 bases and J 7 bases, with 6 bases left between them. Germline V CDR1 and CDR2: SEHNR, FQNEAQ (reference sequence).

This clonotype has a handful of counts. This CDR3 reads CASSRRGRGSTEAFF. The DNA of the CDR3 is TGTGCCAGCAGCCGCAGGGGGCGCGGGAGCACTGAAGCTTTCTTT. This chain links TRBV7-2 with TRBJ1-1; 8 bases line up with TRBD1. From germline, CDR1 is SGHTA and CDR2 FQGNSA. V lost 5 bases to trimming and J lost 4 bases; unmatched junction nucleotides: 9. This CDR3 has 15 residues. The whole variable domain, remainder taken from reference TRBV7-2 and TRBJ1-1, is GAGVSQSPSNKVTEKGKDVELRCDPISGHTALYWYRQSLGQGLEFLIYFQGNSAPDKSGLPSDRFSAERTGGSVSTLTIQRTQQEDSAVYLCASSRRGRGSTEAFFGQGTRLTVV.

In its sample, this clonotype was seen a few times. V usage is TRBV6-2 or TRBV6-3 and J usage is TRBJ2-7, with TRBD1 matching 7 bases. Unmatched junction bases numbered 20, after V lost 6 bases and J lost 0 bases. CDR1 is MNHEY and CDR2 is SVGEGT in the germline V gene. This CDR3 has 19 residues. The chain's CDR3 is CASSYRRPQTGASSYEQYF. CDR3 bases: TGTGCCAGCAGCTATCGCCGACCCCAAACAGGGGCCAGCTCCTACGAGCAGTACTTC.

This clonotype has more than one count but fewer than ten. The chain joins TRBV6-1 to TRBJ1-4; perhaps TRBD1 as D (5 bases). The CDR3 sequence is 14 residues long. V lost 7 bases to trimming and J lost 3 bases, with 12 bases between them. The V gene's germline CDR1 is MNHNS and CDR2 SASEGT. CDR3 region: CASMGLGANEKLFF. DNA of the CDR3: TGTGCCAGCATGGGACTTGGGGCTAATGAAAAACTGTTTTTT.

The genes are TRBV2 and TRBJ2-7; the D is unclear. Germline V gene sequence: CDR1 SNHLY, CDR2 FYNNEI. V lost 7 bases, J lost 2 bases, and 12 bases lay in between. The CDR3 is 13 amino acids. The CDR3 region has the DNA TGTGCCAGCACTGTCTACTCGCCCTACGAGCAGTACTTC. Translating it yields CASTVYSPYEQYF.

The chain uses TRBV5-1 and TRBJ2-7, with D perhaps given as TRBD1 or TRBD2 (5 bases each). Germline V gene data show CDR1 as SGHRS and CDR2 as YFSETQ. The V end was cut by 0 bases, the J end by 3 bases, with 10 bases between. The CDR3 covers 14 residues. The CDR3 coding sequence is TGCGCCAGCAGCTTGGGAGGGGCTCACTACGAGCAGTACTTC. Translating it yields CASSLGGAHYEQYF.

The count of this clonotype is one. The chain links TRBV7-2 to TRBJ2-5; TRBD1 might be the D (5 bases). The germline V gene encodes CDR1 SGHTA and CDR2 FQGNSA. V lost 0 bases and J lost 3, with 8 bases in between. There are 14 residues in the CDR3. CDR3 residues: CASSLALTEETQYF. CDR3 sequence (DNA): TGTGCCAGCAGCTTAGCGTTGACAGAAGAGACCCAGTACTTC.

The genes are TRBV5-1 and TRBJ2-1; D is unresolved. The V gene's germline CDR1 is SGHRS and CDR2 YFSETQ. The CDR3 sequence is 14 residues long. V was cut by 5 bases and J by 5 bases, with 14 bases left in between. The CDR3 DNA follows: TGCGCCAGCAGTGTGTTGAACGACAACAATGAGCAGTTCTTC. Translating it yields CASSVLNDNNEQFF.